This T cell receptor (beta chain) came from a study of cytomegalovirus exposure and HLA in healthy donors. Whole-study results and caveats: It emerged from a later analysis that several of the most significant clusters appeared to be linked to common viral pathogens. Some TCR beta chains (more than 150 of them) were listed as cytomegalovirus-associated.

Vbeta (60) and Jbeta (13) primers were used in the PCR. The protocol was immunoSEQ multiplex PCR, while the TCRdb copy is restricted to in-frame clones and leaves out a portion. The repertoire has 150,000 to 200,000 clones, roughly 72% of them found once; the top ten carry 1.9%. Germline V gene data show CDR1 as SGDLS and CDR2 as YYNGEE. V was pared by 3 bases and J by 1 base, with 16 bases between. This CDR3 spans 16 amino acids. Concerning this clone: Its antigen is unknown.

What was sequenced was PBMCs. V usage is TRBV9 and J usage is TRBJ1-2; a weak D match, TRBD1 (6 bases). This sequence was found in a man aged 25-45 years in good health and CMV-seronegative. CDR3 sequence: CASSGGRGVRNYGYTF. Written as DNA, the CDR3 is TGTGCCAGCAGCGGGGGGCGGGGGGTTCGTAACTATGGCTACACCTTC.